Listed below are T cell receptor beta chains from one sample, sequenced in a study of blood T cell repertoires in COVID-19. The method was immunoSEQ multiplex PCR; TCRdb's version includes in-frame clones alone and lacks a portion of them. The sample consists of 200,000 to 250,000 clones, roughly 83% of them appearing once. The sequenced material came from peripheral blood. The receptors were sampled from a man older than 75 with acute or convalescent COVID-19. Both conserved end residues are part of each CDR3. The D gene is left open where the match is weak. Only part of the rows carry a size: once, few, many, or a class if the clone is expanded.

V gene: TRBV5-1
J gene: TRBJ1-1
D gene: NA
clone size: once
CDR3 protein: CASSLAGYPEAFF
CDR3 DNA: TGCGCCAGCAGCTTGGCAGGGTATCCTGAAGCTTTCTTT

V gene: TRBV5-6
J gene: TRBJ2-5
D gene: NA
clone size: once
CDR3 protein: CASSLQETQYF
CDR3 DNA: TGTGCCAGCAGCTTGCAGGAGACCCAGTACTTC

V gene: TRBV4-1
J gene: TRBJ2-7
D gene: TRBD1
clone size: NA
CDR3 protein: CASSQERDRGNYEQYF
CDR3 DNA: TGCGCCAGCAGCCAGGAACGGGACAGGGGGAACTACGAGCAGTACTTC

V gene: TRBV5-1
J gene: TRBJ2-5
D gene: TRBD2
clone size: NA
CDR3 protein: CASSSPLRTSGQETQYF
CDR3 DNA: TGCGCCAGCAGCTCACCGCTAAGGACTAGCGGCCAAGAGACCCAGTACTTC

V gene: TRBV24-1
J gene: TRBJ1-5
D gene: TRBD1
clone size: NA
CDR3 protein: CATSDPRAGQGNQPQHF
CDR3 DNA: TGTGCCACCAGTGATCCTAGGGCAGGACAGGGGAATCAGCCCCAGCATTTT

V gene: TRBV30
J gene: TRBJ2-2
D gene: NA
clone size: NA
CDR3 protein: CAWSSSGVAGGELFF
CDR3 DNA: TGTGCCTGGAGTTCATCAGGGGTCGCTGGGGGGGAGCTGTTTTTT

V gene: TRBV12-3/TRBV12-4
J gene: TRBJ2-3
D gene: NA
clone size: NA
CDR3 protein: CASRQVADTQYF
CDR3 DNA: TGTGCCAGCAGGCAGGTCGCAGATACGCAGTATTTT

V gene: TRBV7-2
J gene: TRBJ2-7
D gene: NA
clone size: NA
CDR3 protein: CASSLSPVPSYEQYF
CDR3 DNA: TGTGCCAGCAGCTTATCTCCGGTACCCTCCTACGAGCAGTACTTC

V gene: TRBV7-2
J gene: TRBJ2-7
D gene: NA
clone size: NA
CDR3 protein: CASSLGQGSHEQYF
CDR3 DNA: TGTGCCAGCAGCTTAGGGCAGGGGTCCCACGAGCAGTACTTC

V gene: TRBV2
J gene: TRBJ2-2
D gene: NA
clone size: NA
CDR3 protein: CASSALGGRRTGELFF
CDR3 DNA: TGTGCCAGCAGTGCCCTGGGGGGGCGAAGGACCGGGGAGCTGTTTTTT

V gene: TRBV7-9
J gene: TRBJ2-3
D gene: NA
clone size: NA
CDR3 protein: CASSLRSLGSGTQYF
CDR3 DNA: TGTGCCAGCAGCTTAAGAAGCCTTGGGTCGGGTACGCAGTATTTT

V gene: TRBV2
J gene: TRBJ2-2
D gene: NA
clone size: NA
CDR3 protein: CASSEARVANTGELFF
CDR3 DNA: TGTGCCAGCAGTGAAGCGAGGGTCGCGAACACCGGGGAGCTGTTTTTT

V gene: TRBV6-6
J gene: TRBJ1-6
D gene: TRBD1
clone size: NA
CDR3 protein: CASSYSLGQANSPLHF
CDR3 DNA: TGTGCCAGCAGTTACTCACTGGGACAGGCTAATTCACCCCTCCACTTT

V gene: TRBV12-3/TRBV12-4
J gene: TRBJ1-5
D gene: NA
clone size: few
CDR3 protein: CASSPRGNQPQHF
CDR3 DNA: TGTGCCAGCAGCCCCCGGGGTAACCAGCCCCAGCATTTT

V gene: TRBV18
J gene: TRBJ1-2
D gene: TRBD1
clone size: NA
CDR3 protein: CASSPPSGTDYGYTF
CDR3 DNA: TGTGCCAGCTCACCACCCTCTGGGACAGACTATGGCTACACCTTC

V gene: TRBV4-1
J gene: TRBJ2-7
D gene: NA
clone size: few
CDR3 protein: CASSQEVRQVYEQYF
CDR3 DNA: TGCGCCAGCAGCCAAGAAGTGAGACAAGTATACGAGCAGTACTTC

V gene: TRBV6-5
J gene: TRBJ1-6
D gene: NA
clone size: NA
CDR3 protein: CASLKSSYNSPLHF
CDR3 DNA: TGTGCCAGCCTAAAGAGCTCCTATAATTCACCCCTCCACTTT

V gene: TRBV10-3
J gene: TRBJ2-7
D gene: TRBD1
clone size: NA
CDR3 protein: CAISASLSGTGSYEQYF
CDR3 DNA: TGTGCCATCAGTGCCTCCTTATCCGGGACAGGGTCCTACGAGCAGTACTTC

V gene: TRBV19
J gene: TRBJ1-1
D gene: TRBD1
clone size: NA
CDR3 protein: CASSIPGGITEAFF
CDR3 DNA: TGTGCCAGTAGTATTCCAGGGGGGATCACTGAAGCTTTCTTT

V gene: TRBV5-5
J gene: TRBJ2-7
D gene: NA
clone size: NA
CDR3 protein: CASSPGTPSYEQYF
CDR3 DNA: TGTGCCAGCAGCCCAGGGACACCCTCCTACGAGCAGTACTTC

V gene: TRBV6-6
J gene: TRBJ1-3
D gene: NA
clone size: NA
CDR3 protein: CASSTSGQGSGNTIYF
CDR3 DNA: NA

V gene: TRBV12-3/TRBV12-4
J gene: TRBJ2-7
D gene: TRBD1
clone size: NA
CDR3 protein: CASRRTGSYEQYF
CDR3 DNA: TGTGCCAGCAGACGGACAGGCTCCTACGAGCAGTACTTC

V gene: TRBV6-6
J gene: TRBJ1-5
D gene: TRBD1
clone size: few
CDR3 protein: CASSPPPIRGRGQPQHF
CDR3 DNA: TGTGCCAGCAGTCCTCCACCAATCAGGGGGCGCGGGCAGCCCCAGCATTTT

V gene: TRBV11-3
J gene: TRBJ2-7
D gene: TRBD1
clone size: few
CDR3 protein: CASSLQQGPPHEQYF
CDR3 DNA: TGTGCCAGCAGCTTACAACAGGGGCCACCCCACGAGCAGTACTTC

V gene: TRBV7-9
J gene: TRBJ2-3
D gene: TRBD1
clone size: few
CDR3 protein: CASSSRGSATHTQYF
CDR3 DNA: TGTGCCAGCAGTTCCAGGGGGAGTGCTACACATACGCAGTATTTT

V gene: TRBV10-3
J gene: TRBJ2-7
D gene: NA
clone size: NA
CDR3 protein: CAISGRDWSSYEQYF
CDR3 DNA: TGTGCCATCAGTGGCCGGGACTGGAGCTCCTACGAGCAGTACTTC

V gene: TRBV24-1
J gene: TRBJ2-2
D gene: TRBD1
clone size: NA
CDR3 protein: CATSRTGNTGELFF
CDR3 DNA: TGTGCCACCAGCCGGACAGGGAACACCGGGGAGCTGTTTTTT

V gene: TRBV18
J gene: TRBJ1-5
D gene: TRBD1
clone size: NA
CDR3 protein: CASSQGAGNQPQHF
CDR3 DNA: TGTGCCAGCAGTCAGGGGGCAGGCAATCAGCCCCAGCATTTT

V gene: TRBV18
J gene: TRBJ2-7
D gene: TRBD1
clone size: NA
CDR3 protein: CASSGTTGGSYEQYF
CDR3 DNA: TGTGCCAGCTCCGGTACGACAGGGGGCTCCTACGAGCAGTACTTC

V gene: TRBV6-5
J gene: TRBJ2-1
D gene: TRBD1
clone size: NA
CDR3 protein: CASSYGGQGTYNEQFF
CDR3 DNA: TGTGCCAGCAGTTATGGCGGACAGGGCACCTACAATGAGCAGTTCTTC

V gene: TRBV20-1
J gene: TRBJ1-5
D gene: NA
clone size: NA
CDR3 protein: CSASWGPSQPQHF
CDR3 DNA: TGCAGTGCTAGTTGGGGGCCTAGTCAGCCCCAGCATTTT

V gene: TRBV6-5
J gene: TRBJ1-2
D gene: TRBD1
clone size: NA
CDR3 protein: CASSYSRRGPNYGYTF
CDR3 DNA: TGTGCCAGCAGTTACTCGCGAAGGGGGCCTAACTATGGCTACACCTTC

V gene: TRBV5-1
J gene: TRBJ1-1
D gene: NA
clone size: NA
CDR3 protein: CASNRGDTEAFF
CDR3 DNA: TGCGCCAGCAATCGGGGGGACACTGAAGCTTTCTTT

V gene: TRBV21-1
J gene: TRBJ1-1
D gene: NA
clone size: NA
CDR3 protein: CASSNLLRPMTGGCKNTEAFF
CDR3 DNA: TGTGCCAGCAGCAATCTCCTTCGACCAATGACAGGGGGCTGTAAGAACACTGAAGCTTTCTTT

V gene: TRBV10-3
J gene: TRBJ1-2
D gene: NA
clone size: NA
CDR3 protein: CAISEDSTYGYTF
CDR3 DNA: TGTGCCATCAGTGAAGACAGTACCTATGGCTACACCTTC

V gene: TRBV27
J gene: TRBJ2-1
D gene: NA
clone size: NA
CDR3 protein: CASSVERVAPRGGEQFF
CDR3 DNA: TGTGCCAGCTCCGTGGAGCGGGTAGCGCCAAGAGGTGGTGAGCAGTTCTTC

V gene: TRBV7-2
J gene: TRBJ1-1
D gene: TRBD1
clone size: NA
CDR3 protein: CASSPGPGTEPGNTEAFF
CDR3 DNA: TGTGCCAGCAGCCCCGGACCCGGGACAGAGCCCGGGAACACTGAAGCTTTCTTT

V gene: TRBV2
J gene: TRBJ2-1
D gene: TRBD1
clone size: NA
CDR3 protein: CASRNPGQGSYNEQFF
CDR3 DNA: TGTGCCAGCAGGAACCCGGGACAGGGATCCTACAATGAGCAGTTCTTC

V gene: TRBV5-1
J gene: TRBJ2-1
D gene: NA
clone size: NA
CDR3 protein: CASRLLADNEQFF
CDR3 DNA: TGCGCCAGCCGTCTTCTAGCCGACAATGAGCAGTTCTTC

V gene: TRBV23-1
J gene: TRBJ1-2
D gene: NA
clone size: NA
CDR3 protein: CASSQSLLVRGHKLWGYTF
CDR3 DNA: TGCGCCAGCAGTCAATCGCTTTTGGTCAGGGGACATAAACTATGGGGCTACACCTTC

V gene: TRBV5-1
J gene: TRBJ2-3
D gene: TRBD2
clone size: NA
CDR3 protein: CASSLLLAGVSTDTQYF
CDR3 DNA: TGCGCCAGCAGCTTGTTACTAGCGGGGGTGAGCACAGATACGCAGTATTTT

V gene: TRBV6-6
J gene: TRBJ2-7
D gene: TRBD2
clone size: NA
CDR3 protein: CASSSSKAGAYEQYF
CDR3 DNA: TGTGCCAGCAGCTCCTCTAAAGCGGGGGCCTACGAGCAGTACTTC

V gene: TRBV7-6
J gene: TRBJ2-5
D gene: TRBD1
clone size: NA
CDR3 protein: CASSHWTGISETQYF
CDR3 DNA: TGTGCCAGCAGCCATTGGACAGGGATAAGCGAGACCCAGTACTTC

V gene: TRBV5-6
J gene: TRBJ1-1
D gene: NA
clone size: NA
CDR3 protein: CASSSPSRDRTEAFF
CDR3 DNA: TGTGCCAGCAGCTCCCCTTCGAGAGACAGGACTGAAGCTTTCTTT

V gene: TRBV15
J gene: TRBJ2-7
D gene: TRBD2
clone size: NA
CDR3 protein: CATSGAGGIGEQYF
CDR3 DNA: TGTGCCACCAGCGGAGCGGGAGGAATCGGCGAGCAGTACTTC

V gene: TRBV6-6
J gene: TRBJ2-7
D gene: TRBD1
clone size: NA
CDR3 protein: CASTRTGQSYEQYF
CDR3 DNA: TGTGCCAGCACACGGACAGGGCAATCCTACGAGCAGTACTTC

V gene: TRBV6-1
J gene: TRBJ1-5
D gene: NA
clone size: NA
CDR3 protein: CASSENSMSNQPQHF
CDR3 DNA: TGTGCCAGCAGTGAAAACAGTATGAGCAATCAGCCCCAGCATTTT

V gene: TRBV7-8
J gene: TRBJ1-2
D gene: NA
clone size: NA
CDR3 protein: CASRLTGGTFLNYGYTF
CDR3 DNA: TGTGCCAGTAGATTAACGGGGGGCACGTTCTTAAACTATGGCTACACCTTC

V gene: TRBV5-1
J gene: TRBJ1-1
D gene: TRBD1
clone size: NA
CDR3 protein: CASSLGDRGHTEAFF
CDR3 DNA: TGCGCCAGCAGCTTGGGAGACAGGGGCCACACTGAAGCTTTCTTT

V gene: TRBV4-2
J gene: TRBJ1-5
D gene: NA
clone size: NA
CDR3 protein: CASSQAVSYYSNQPQHF
CDR3 DNA: TGTGCCAGCAGCCAAGCGGTCAGTTACTATAGCAATCAGCCCCAGCATTTT

V gene: TRBV7-2
J gene: TRBJ1-2
D gene: NA
clone size: NA
CDR3 protein: CASSFGGPTPLNYGYTF
CDR3 DNA: TGTGCCAGCAGCTTTGGGGGCCCCACGCCCCTTAACTATGGCTACACCTTC

V gene: TRBV5-5
J gene: TRBJ2-3
D gene: TRBD1
clone size: NA
CDR3 protein: CASSRGLGTGATDTQYF
CDR3 DNA: TGTGCCAGCAGCCGAGGCCTCGGGACAGGGGCAACAGATACGCAGTATTTT